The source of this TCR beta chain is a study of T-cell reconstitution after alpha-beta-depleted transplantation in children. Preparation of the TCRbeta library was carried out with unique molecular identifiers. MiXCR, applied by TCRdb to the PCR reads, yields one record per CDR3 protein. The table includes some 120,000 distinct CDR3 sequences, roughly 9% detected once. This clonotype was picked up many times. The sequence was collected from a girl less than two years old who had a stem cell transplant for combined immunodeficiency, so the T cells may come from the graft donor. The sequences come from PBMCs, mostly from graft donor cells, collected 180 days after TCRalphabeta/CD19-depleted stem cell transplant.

CDR3 amino acids: CASMAGGPYTGELFF. The DNA of the CDR3 is TGTGCCAGCATGGCGGGAGGGCCCTACACCGGGGAGCTGTTTTTT. The chain employs TRBV27 and TRBJ2-2; TRBD2 matches 9 bases. Germline V gene lookup returns CDR1 MNHEY and CDR2 SMNVEV (reference sequence). The junction had 6 bases not matched to a gene; V was cut back by 7 bases and J by 3 bases. The CDR3 covers 15 residues.